The rows below give T cell receptor beta chains drawn from one sample of a study of blood T cell repertoires in COVID-19. TCRdb's copy holds only in-frame clones and misses some; the assay was immunoSEQ multiplex PCR. The sample carries 180,000 or so clones, approximately 89% recorded once. The sequenced material came from peripheral blood. The receptors here all came from a woman aged 60 to 75 with acute or convalescent COVID-19. Each CDR3 is given with its conserved first and last residue. D genes are given only for firm matches. Only part of the rows carry a size: once, few, many, or a class if the clone is expanded.

abundance: NA
j_gene: TRBJ1-2
v_gene: TRBV28
d_gene: NA
CDR3aa: CASRPGSRAYGYTF
CDR3nt: TGTGCCAGCAGGCCTGGTTCGAGGGCGTATGGCTACACCTTC

abundance: NA
j_gene: TRBJ2-1
v_gene: TRBV19
d_gene: TRBD2
CDR3aa: CASTLSQTSWMQFF
CDR3nt: TGTGCCAGTACCCTCTCCCAGACTAGCTGGATGCAGTTCTTC

abundance: NA
j_gene: TRBJ2-1
v_gene: TRBV23-1
d_gene: TRBD1
CDR3aa: CAILVPGQGWHEQFF
CDR3nt: TGCGCCATCCTAGTTCCGGGACAGGGGTGGCATGAGCAGTTCTTC

abundance: few
j_gene: TRBJ1-1
v_gene: TRBV28
d_gene: NA
CDR3aa: CASSLHRANTEAFF
CDR3nt: TGTGCCAGCAGTCTCCACAGGGCGAACACTGAAGCTTTCTTT

abundance: NA
j_gene: TRBJ2-7
v_gene: TRBV10-3
d_gene: TRBD2
CDR3aa: CAIKGGLAGDYEQYF
CDR3nt: TGTGCCATCAAAGGGGGCCTAGCGGGAGACTACGAGCAGTACTTC

abundance: NA
j_gene: TRBJ2-1
v_gene: TRBV27
d_gene: NA
CDR3aa: CASSLGYDSVVIFF
CDR3nt: TGTGCCAGCAGTTTAGGGTACGACTCAGTGGTGATTTTCTTC

abundance: NA
j_gene: TRBJ2-5
v_gene: TRBV9
d_gene: NA
CDR3aa: CASSGGQLVQETQYF
CDR3nt: TGTGCCAGCAGCGGCGGACAGCTGGTCCAAGAGACCCAGTACTTC

abundance: NA
j_gene: TRBJ2-3
v_gene: TRBV6-1
d_gene: NA
CDR3aa: CASSETITSQYF
CDR3nt: TGTGCCAGCAGTGAAACGATTACTAGTCAGTATTTT

abundance: few
j_gene: TRBJ1-4
v_gene: TRBV3-1/TRBV3-2
d_gene: NA
CDR3aa: CASRNHGATNEKLFF
CDR3nt: TGTGCCAGCAGAAACCACGGTGCAACTAATGAAAAACTGTTTTTT

abundance: NA
j_gene: TRBJ2-7
v_gene: TRBV2
d_gene: NA
CDR3aa: CASSEVGRAYEQYF
CDR3nt: TGTGCCAGCAGTGAGGTCGGGCGGGCGTACGAGCAGTACTTC

abundance: once
j_gene: TRBJ2-1
v_gene: TRBV19
d_gene: NA
CDR3aa: CASSRLPGQGGLNEQFF
CDR3nt: TGTGCCAGTAGTCGCTTGCCGGGGCAGGGGGGCCTGAATGAGCAGTTCTTC

abundance: NA
j_gene: TRBJ1-1
v_gene: TRBV6-5
d_gene: TRBD1
CDR3aa: CASSKQGGMNTEAFF
CDR3nt: TGTGCCAGCAGTAAACAGGGGGGTATGAACACTGAAGCTTTCTTT

abundance: NA
j_gene: TRBJ1-4
v_gene: TRBV30
d_gene: NA
CDR3aa: CAWSRGRANEKLFF
CDR3nt: TGTGCCTGGAGTCGTGGGAGGGCTAATGAAAAACTGTTTTTT

abundance: NA
j_gene: TRBJ2-1
v_gene: TRBV25-1
d_gene: TRBD2
CDR3aa: CASSVAAGEIYEQFF
CDR3nt: TGTGCCAGCAGTGTGGCAGCGGGAGAAATCTATGAGCAGTTCTTC

abundance: NA
j_gene: TRBJ1-4
v_gene: TRBV7-9
d_gene: NA
CDR3aa: CASSSAGATNEKLFF
CDR3nt: TGTGCCAGCAGCTCCGCGGGGGCGACTAATGAAAAACTGTTTTTT

abundance: few
j_gene: TRBJ1-5
v_gene: TRBV28
d_gene: NA
CDR3aa: CASSEDQGSNQPQHF
CDR3nt: TGTGCCAGCAGTGAGGACCAGGGAAGCAATCAGCCCCAGCATTTT

abundance: NA
j_gene: TRBJ1-3
v_gene: TRBV6-2/TRBV6-3
d_gene: TRBD1
CDR3aa: CASSYSEGTEVIRNTIYF
CDR3nt: TGTGCCAGCAGTTACAGCGAAGGGACAGAAGTAATTCGAAACACCATATATTTT

abundance: NA
j_gene: TRBJ1-2
v_gene: TRBV14
d_gene: TRBD1
CDR3aa: CASSPRQGHGYTF
CDR3nt: TGTGCCAGCAGCCCTAGACAGGGCCATGGCTACACCTTC

abundance: NA
j_gene: TRBJ2-3
v_gene: TRBV3-1/TRBV3-2
d_gene: TRBD2
CDR3aa: CASSQASGSDTQYF
CDR3nt: TGTGCCAGCAGCCAAGCTAGCGGGAGCGATACGCAGTATTTT

abundance: NA
j_gene: TRBJ2-7
v_gene: TRBV29-1
d_gene: TRBD2
CDR3aa: CSVVGASGRHEQYF
CDR3nt: TGCAGCGTTGTAGGGGCTAGCGGGCGGCACGAGCAGTACTTC

abundance: few
j_gene: TRBJ2-7
v_gene: TRBV27
d_gene: NA
CDR3aa: CASRTGTYTYEQYF
CDR3nt: TGTGCCAGCAGAACCGGGACTTACACTTACGAGCAGTACTTC

abundance: NA
j_gene: TRBJ1-5
v_gene: TRBV14
d_gene: TRBD1
CDR3aa: CASSQGQAPNQPQHF
CDR3nt: TGTGCCAGCAGCCAGGGACAGGCCCCCAATCAGCCCCAGCATTTT

abundance: NA
j_gene: TRBJ2-1
v_gene: TRBV4-2
d_gene: TRBD2
CDR3aa: CASSQGLAGASSYNEQFF
CDR3nt: TGTGCCAGCAGCCAAGGACTAGCGGGAGCCAGCTCCTACAATGAGCAGTTCTTC

abundance: NA
j_gene: TRBJ1-6
v_gene: TRBV7-6
d_gene: NA
CDR3aa: CASSPSSYNSPLHF
CDR3nt: TGTGCCAGCAGCCCCTCCTCCTATAATTCACCCCTCCACTTT

abundance: NA
j_gene: TRBJ2-1
v_gene: TRBV5-4
d_gene: NA
CDR3aa: CASSLAGNEQFF
CDR3nt: TGTGCCAGCAGCTTAGCGGGCAATGAGCAGTTCTTC

abundance: NA
j_gene: TRBJ2-3
v_gene: TRBV7-9
d_gene: TRBD2
CDR3aa: CASSLASGSSGTQYF
CDR3nt: TGTGCCAGCAGCCTCGCTAGCGGTTCTTCCGGTACGCAGTATTTT

abundance: NA
j_gene: TRBJ2-5
v_gene: TRBV5-1
d_gene: NA
CDR3aa: CASSTLGQSSQETQYF
CDR3nt: TGCGCCAGCAGCACACTAGGACAGTCTTCACAAGAGACCCAGTACTTC

abundance: NA
j_gene: TRBJ2-5
v_gene: TRBV28
d_gene: TRBD2
CDR3aa: CASIAGGETQYF
CDR3nt: TGTGCCAGTATAGCGGGAGGGGAGACCCAGTACTTC

abundance: NA
j_gene: TRBJ2-1
v_gene: TRBV6-6
d_gene: NA
CDR3aa: CASSYSPINEQFF
CDR3nt: TGTGCCAGCAGTTATAGTCCAATCAATGAGCAGTTCTTC

abundance: NA
j_gene: TRBJ1-1
v_gene: TRBV4-2
d_gene: NA
CDR3aa: CASSQQGRTEAFF
CDR3nt: TGTGCCAGCAGCCAACAGGGAAGGACTGAAGCTTTCTTT

abundance: few
j_gene: TRBJ2-1
v_gene: TRBV6-2/TRBV6-3
d_gene: TRBD2
CDR3aa: CASRYPSGAGYNEQFF
CDR3nt: TGTGCCAGCAGATACCCTAGCGGAGCGGGCTACAATGAGCAGTTCTTC

abundance: NA
j_gene: TRBJ2-7
v_gene: TRBV11-2
d_gene: TRBD1
CDR3aa: CASSGFGTGQTYEQYF
CDR3nt: TGTGCCAGCAGCGGATTCGGGACAGGGCAAACCTACGAGCAGTACTTC

abundance: NA
j_gene: TRBJ2-2
v_gene: TRBV7-9
d_gene: TRBD2
CDR3aa: CASRQREGLGELFF
CDR3nt: TGTGCCAGCAGACAGCGGGAGGGCCTCGGGGAGCTGTTTTTT

abundance: few
j_gene: TRBJ2-1
v_gene: TRBV11-2
d_gene: NA
CDR3aa: CASSHSPGNEQFF
CDR3nt: TGTGCCAGCAGCCATAGTCCTGGCAATGAGCAGTTCTTC

abundance: NA
j_gene: TRBJ1-1
v_gene: TRBV19
d_gene: NA
CDR3aa: CASAGEGTEAFF
CDR3nt: TGTGCCAGCGCAGGGGAGGGTACTGAAGCTTTCTTT

abundance: NA
j_gene: TRBJ2-6
v_gene: TRBV6-6
d_gene: NA
CDR3aa: CASSSDRSGANVLTF
CDR3nt: TGTGCCAGCAGTAGTGACAGGTCTGGGGCCAACGTCCTGACTTTC